This is a list of T cell receptor beta chains from one sample in a study of shared clonotypes between healthy human individuals. Method: immunoSEQ multiplex PCR; TCRdb's copy keeps in-frame clones and lacks some. The data show some 2.1 million clones, about 95% seen once. The specimen was naive CD4+ T cells sorted from blood. These TCRs come from a man between 18 and 35 years old in good health. Both conserved end residues are trimmed from each CDR3. Only part of the rows carry a size: once, few, many, or a class if the clone is expanded.

NA | TRBV5-1 | ASSLEGDSYEQY
NA | TRBV6-4 | ASSVPVRLNEQY
NA | TRBV30 | AWSRGGGGELF
NA | TRBV11-2 | ASSLRQGNTEAF
NA | TRBV2 | ASSGDNYEQY
NA | TRBV7-2 | ASSSQPQQPQH
NA | TRBV19 | ASSIDLYGYT
NA | TRBV19 | ASRVSGKVNEQF
NA | TRBV6-5 | ASRVGQGAYTEAF
NA | TRBV5-1 | ASRTQGDTEAF
NA | TRBV28 | AATGGAHSSYEQY
NA | TRBV30 | AWSPTLGGRAAQF
NA | TRBV20-1 | SAPGEEKLF
NA | TRBV2 | ASSYRTGLNTEAF
NA | TRBV9 | ASSVIGSVDEQF
NA | TRBV5-4 | ASSYDSLSYNEQF
NA | TRBV10-3 | AISDDREPQH
NA | TRBV7-9 | ASSFSGSLGDTQY
NA | TRBV19 | ASWGGPLYEQY
NA | TRBV5-1 | ASSPTGGSYEQY
NA | TRBV7-9 | ASSLTGDSNQPQH
NA | TRBV30 | AWSDGEGQPQH
few | TRBV5-1 | ASSLAEGWETQY
NA | TRBV5-1 | ASSPGLAASTDTQY
once | TRBV10-3 | AISREGGETQY
NA | TRBV28 | ASSFLQQTEAF
NA | TRBV6-1 | ASRGGQANTIY
NA | TRBV9 | ASSVFGRTSYNEQF
NA | TRBV6-1 | ASSEGDTSNQPQH
NA | TRBV7-2 | ASSPTGLQETQY
NA | TRBV10-2 | ASSDRDTFGQF
NA | TRBV1 | TSSQERETRNEQF
NA | TRBV6-1 | ASSEAGSGNTIY
NA | TRBV7-9 | ASSPTGGEQF
NA | TRBV18 | ASSKRLETQY
NA | TRBV10-3 | AIRTDSGGTEAF
NA | TRBV2 | ASSQYYEQY
NA | TRBV5-4 | ASSTTGGKNYGYT
NA | TRBV4-3 | ASSQTFGNTIY
NA | TRBV7-2 | ASSLSETQY